This T cell receptor beta chain is from a study of human T cells and chemical hapten exposure. About the study: All patients underwent weekly scalp dosing with diphenylcyclopropenone for the full roughly 25-week study. Study results and limitations: TCRs above 1 in 1000 frequency did not change with DPC sensitization.

Note on this clonotype: Antigen specificity is unknown.

Via MiXCR, TCRdb re-called the RACE reads, giving one row per CDR3 protein. The sample holds around 380,000 distinct CDR3 sequences, nearly 5% seen once. This CDR3 contains 14 residues. V dropped 5 bases and J dropped 4; count of bases not matched to a gene: 6. CDR1 is MNHEY, CDR2 SMNVEV, per germline (reference sequence). Time point of the sample: patch test 1, 2 weeks after DPC sensitization. Documented treatment: therapeutic diphenylcyclopropenone sensitization with weekly scalp DPC. The rearrangement links TRBV27 to TRBJ2-3, with 7 bases matching TRBD1. The TCR comes from a woman aged 45-65 years with alopecia areata. Some clones in this sample may be carry-over from other donors' samples. This specimen was whole blood, taken in connection with sensitization to the hapten diphenylcyclopropenone (DPC). In nucleotides, the CDR3 is TGTGCCAGCAGTCCCCGGACAGGCCCAGATACGCAGTATTTT. Translation: CASSPRTGPDTQYF.